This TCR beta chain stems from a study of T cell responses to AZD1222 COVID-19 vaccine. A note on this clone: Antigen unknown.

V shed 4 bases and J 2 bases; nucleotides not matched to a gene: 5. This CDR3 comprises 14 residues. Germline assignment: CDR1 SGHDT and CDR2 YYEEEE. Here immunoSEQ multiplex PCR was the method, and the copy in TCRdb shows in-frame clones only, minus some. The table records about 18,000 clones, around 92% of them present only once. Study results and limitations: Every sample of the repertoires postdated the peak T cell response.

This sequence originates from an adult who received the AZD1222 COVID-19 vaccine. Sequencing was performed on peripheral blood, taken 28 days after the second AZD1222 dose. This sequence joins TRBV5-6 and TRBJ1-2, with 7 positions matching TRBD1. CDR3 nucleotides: TGTGCCAGCAGCCGCGGGGACAGAAACTATGGCTACACCTTC. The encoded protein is CASSRGDRNYGYTF. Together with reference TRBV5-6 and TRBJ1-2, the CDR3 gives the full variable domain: DAGVTQSPTHLIKTRGQQVTLRCSPKSGHDTVSWYQQALGQGPQFIFQYYEEEERQRGNFPDRFSGHQFPNYSSELNVNALLLGDSALYLCASSRGDRNYGYTFGSGTRLTVV.